This T cell receptor (beta chain) was recovered during a study of T cell responses to AZD1222 COVID-19 vaccine. Study-wide findings and caveats: None of the repertoires were sampled until the peak T cell response had passed. With dominance at 160-218 and 743-854, vaccine-associated CD4 TCRs spanned spike. An increase in Spike-specific TCR breadth and depth was observed after two AZD1222 doses.

For this clone: What it recognizes is unknown.

The data were produced by immunoSEQ multiplex PCR, yet TCRdb's version contains in-frame clones alone and is incomplete. The data contain roughly 80,000 clones, around nine tenths of them singletons. The junction had 7 bases not matched to a gene; V was cut back by 9 bases and J by 7 bases. CDR1 and CDR2 (germline): LNHDA, SQIVND (reference sequence). The CDR3 spans 14 residues. The specimen comprised peripheral blood, sampled 28 days after the second AZD1222 dose. The receptor comes from an adult who received the AZD1222 COVID-19 vaccine. The chain couples TRBV19 to TRBJ1-6; 9 bases fit TRBD1. The CDR3 sequence: CASRDRVRNSPLHF. As DNA, the CDR3 is TGTGCCAGCCGGGACAGGGTACGGAATTCACCCCTCCACTTT.